This T cell receptor (beta chain) was captured by sequencing in a study of CD8 T cells in ankylosing spondylitis. The study's findings and limits: Existing reports had already noted some motif variants in reactive arthritis synovial fluid and blood. Apparently characteristic of ankylosing spondylitis blood was a TCR beta motif (eight highly homologous variants).

Quantitative molecular-barcoded 5'-RACE generated the TCR beta libraries. TCRdb processed the 5' RACE reads anew with MiXCR; each CDR3 protein has one entry. The sample includes 300,000 to 400,000 distinct CDR3 sequences, 11% of them seen just once. V was trimmed by 0 bases and J by 4 bases, leaving 10 bases between them. In germline, CDR1 is SGHRS, CDR2 YFSETQ. There are 14 residues in the CDR3. This clonotype was detected many times. Its antigen is unknown. The receptor comes from a female donor with ankylosing spondylitis or in good health (not recorded which). Sequenced input: blood, either unsorted or a sorted T cell fraction (not recorded which). The rearrangement links TRBV5-1 to TRBJ2-5; no clear D. CDR3 region: CASSLGTSRETQYF. The CDR3, as DNA: TGCGCCAGCAGCTTGGGGACGTCGCGAGAGACCCAGTACTTC.